The entry below gives a single T cell receptor beta chain sequence along with its context. Antigen specificity is unknown. This entry belongs to a study of Tregs in tolerant kidney transplant recipients. General study results and limits: Antigen-driven expansion was suggested because donor-specific Tregs expanded more than all Tregs in tolerant patients.

Here immunoSEQ multiplex PCR was the method, and the copy in TCRdb shows in-frame clones only, minus some. The sample includes some 74,000 clones, around 90% of them seen just once. The CDR3 sequence is 15 residues long. Germline-derived CDR1 and CDR2 are LNHDA and SQIVND (reference sequence). The germline V and J ends were trimmed by 3 bases and 0 bases, with 10 bases remaining between them. The chain links TRBV19 to TRBJ2-3; D unresolved. The sample consisted of Tregs from blood, taken before the transplant. The TCR sequence derives from a human donor who received a combined kidney and bone marrow transplant. The CDR3 sequence: CASSMSSVSTDTQYF. CDR3 DNA sequence: TGTGCCAGTAGTATGAGCAGTGTTAGCACAGATACGCAGTATTTT.